This TCR beta chain came from a study of radiotherapy plus CTLA-4 blockade in lung cancer. Overall study: Objective responses were recorded in about 18% of patients, with disease control recorded in 25% to 35%.

V lost 4 bases, J lost 1 base, and 11 bases lay in between. Germline V lookup: CDR1 LGHNA, CDR2 YNFKEQ. The CDR3 sequence is 15 residues long. With respect to this clone: What it binds is unknown.

The study's findings and limits: Early blood T cell clone changes and increased post-radiation serum interferon-beta were reportedly the strongest response predictors. An expansion of tumor-derived TCR clones occurred in blood after radiotherapy plus ipilimumab.

Patients in the study, people with chemo-refractory metastatic non-small-cell lung cancer, received focal radiation plus ipilimumab CTLA-4 blockade. TCRdb's copy holds only in-frame clones and misses some; the assay was immunoSEQ multiplex PCR. The sample consists of 47,000 or so clones, around 83% of them appearing once. The specimen was peripheral blood, collected from a patient treated with radiotherapy plus ipilimumab. This sequence joins TRBV4-2 and TRBJ1-5; D perhaps matches TRBD1 (6 bases). The source is a human donor with non-small cell lung cancer whose response to radiotherapy plus ipilimumab could not be evaluated. The CDR3, as DNA: TGTGCCAGCAGCCCAGAGAGGGGGAGCAATCAGCCCCAGCATTTT. Translation: CASSPERGSNQPQHF.